These T cell receptor beta chains were read from a single sample in a study of T cells in localized non-small cell lung cancer. TCRdb's table, derived via immunoSEQ multiplex PCR, lists solely in-frame clones and lacks some. The repertoire holds roughly 1,500 clones, about a fifth seen once, with roughly 13% in the top ten. Sequencing was performed on normal lung tissue next to the tumor, taken before any cancer treatment. These receptor sequences come from a man aged 35 to 70 with stage II lung adenocarcinoma. Each CDR3 is given with its conserved first and last residue. Fields, in order: CDR3 DNA, CDR3 protein, D gene, V gene, J gene, clone size. D genes are given only for firm matches. The size field is filled for only some rows; it gives once, few, many or a size class.

CDR3nt: TGTGCCATCAGTGAGCTCGGAGACCGCAATGAGCAGTTCTTC
CDR3aa: CAISELGDRNEQFF
d_gene: .
v_gene: TRBV10-3
j_gene: TRBJ2-1
abundance: .

CDR3nt: TGCAGCGAGGACAGGGGGCCGAACACTGAAGCTTTCTTT
CDR3aa: CSEDRGPNTEAFF
d_gene: TRBD1
v_gene: TRBV29-1
j_gene: TRBJ1-1
abundance: .

CDR3nt: TGTGCCAGCAGGCTCCAGATGAACACTGAAGCTTTCTTT
CDR3aa: CASRLQMNTEAFF
d_gene: .
v_gene: TRBV7-1
j_gene: TRBJ1-1
abundance: few

CDR3nt: TGTGCCAGCAGCCCCCGACAGGCCGGGACTAGCGGATACAATGAGCAGTTCTTC
CDR3aa: CASSPRQAGTSGYNEQFF
d_gene: TRBD2
v_gene: TRBV11-3
j_gene: TRBJ2-1
abundance: .

CDR3nt: TGTGCCAGTAGTAGGGGGACCGGGGAGCTGTTTTTT
CDR3aa: CASSRGTGELFF
d_gene: .
v_gene: TRBV19
j_gene: TRBJ2-2
abundance: few

CDR3nt: TGTGCCAGCAGTTTAGTTGAGGGGAGCTACGAGCAGTACTTC
CDR3aa: CASSLVEGSYEQYF
d_gene: .
v_gene: TRBV27
j_gene: TRBJ2-7
abundance: few

CDR3nt: TGTGCCAGCAGTTACCAGATAGAACGGACCGGCTACGAGCAGTACTTC
CDR3aa: CASSYQIERTGYEQYF
d_gene: .
v_gene: TRBV6-8
j_gene: TRBJ2-7
abundance: few

CDR3nt: TGTGCCAGCAGCCGACTAGCGGGAACCTACAATGAGCAGTTCTTC
CDR3aa: CASSRLAGTYNEQFF
d_gene: TRBD2
v_gene: TRBV11-3
j_gene: TRBJ2-1
abundance: few

CDR3nt: TGTGCCAGCTCACCACGGGGACGGAGTAATGAAAAACTGTTTTTT
CDR3aa: CASSPRGRSNEKLFF
d_gene: .
v_gene: TRBV18
j_gene: TRBJ1-4
abundance: large

CDR3nt: TGCGCCAGCAGCAGACAGAACCCAACAGATACGCAGTATTTT
CDR3aa: CASSRQNPTDTQYF
d_gene: .
v_gene: TRBV4-1
j_gene: TRBJ2-3
abundance: medium-sized

CDR3nt: TGCGCCAGCAGTCCGAGCGGGAGCGTGAATGAGCAGTTCTTC
CDR3aa: CASSPSGSVNEQFF
d_gene: TRBD2
v_gene: TRBV10-1
j_gene: TRBJ2-1
abundance: few

CDR3nt: TGTGCCAGCAGCTTAGATATTGGGGACGCTCGAACCTACGAGCAGTACTTC
CDR3aa: CASSLDIGDARTYEQYF
d_gene: .
v_gene: TRBV11-3
j_gene: TRBJ2-7
abundance: few

CDR3nt: TGTGCCAGCAGTTACTCGGGACTAGCGGGAGGGCGGCGTGAGCAGTACTTC
CDR3aa: CASSYSGLAGGRREQYF
d_gene: TRBD2
v_gene: TRBV6-8
j_gene: TRBJ2-7
abundance: few

CDR3nt: TGTGCCAGCTCCCTCGGCGACAGGGACTACGAGCAGTACTTC
CDR3aa: CASSLGDRDYEQYF
d_gene: TRBD1
v_gene: TRBV18
j_gene: TRBJ2-7
abundance: .

CDR3nt: TGTGCCAGCAGCGTAAACAGGAACACTGAAGCTTTCTTT
CDR3aa: CASSVNRNTEAFF
d_gene: .
v_gene: TRBV9
j_gene: TRBJ1-1
abundance: few

CDR3nt: TGTGCCAGCAGTTACTCGAATCAGGGGGCCTACGAGCAGTACTTC
CDR3aa: CASSYSNQGAYEQYF
d_gene: TRBD1
v_gene: TRBV6-8
j_gene: TRBJ2-7
abundance: few

CDR3nt: TGTGCCTGGAGTGCAGGAGGGAGGAATGAGCAGTTCTTC
CDR3aa: CAWSAGGRNEQFF
d_gene: .
v_gene: TRBV30
j_gene: TRBJ2-1
abundance: .

CDR3nt: TGTGCCAGCAGCTCCTACCTGGATTTTGACTATGGCTACACCTTC
CDR3aa: CASSSYLDFDYGYTF
d_gene: .
v_gene: TRBV11-3
j_gene: TRBJ1-2
abundance: medium-sized

CDR3nt: TGTGCCAGCAGTGACGGGACTAGCGGGAGTGAGCAGTTCTTC
CDR3aa: CASSDGTSGSEQFF
d_gene: TRBD2
v_gene: TRBV6-8
j_gene: TRBJ2-1
abundance: .

CDR3nt: TGCGCCAGCAGCCTGGGACAGATGAACACTGAAGCTTTCTTT
CDR3aa: CASSLGQMNTEAFF
d_gene: TRBD1
v_gene: TRBV5-1
j_gene: TRBJ1-1
abundance: .

CDR3nt: TGTGCCAGTACGGCGGTACGGGACACCGGGGAGCTGTTTTTT
CDR3aa: CASTAVRDTGELFF
d_gene: .
v_gene: TRBV19
j_gene: TRBJ2-2
abundance: .

CDR3nt: TGTGCCAGCTGTGGAGAGCGGGGCTCCTACGAGCAGTACTTC
CDR3aa: CASCGERGSYEQYF
d_gene: TRBD2
v_gene: TRBV9
j_gene: TRBJ2-7
abundance: few

CDR3nt: TGTGCCAGCCGGGCCATGACTAGCACAGATACGCAGTATTTT
CDR3aa: CASRAMTSTDTQYF
d_gene: .
v_gene: TRBV6-8
j_gene: TRBJ2-3
abundance: few

CDR3nt: TGTGCCAGCAGTTTTTCGGACAGGGGTATCTCAACTAACTATGGCTACACCTTC
CDR3aa: CASSFSDRGISTNYGYTF
d_gene: TRBD1
v_gene: TRBV6-8
j_gene: TRBJ1-2
abundance: .

CDR3nt: TGTGCCAGCAGCCACCAAGGGAGACAGCGGAAATTATCAGATGGCTACACCTTC
CDR3aa: CASSHQGRQRKLSDGYTF
d_gene: .
v_gene: TRBV14
j_gene: TRBJ1-2
abundance: once

CDR3nt: TGTGCCAGCAGTGCGGGAGACACCGGGGAGCTGTTTTTT
CDR3aa: CASSAGDTGELFF
d_gene: TRBD2
v_gene: TRBV6-8
j_gene: TRBJ2-2
abundance: large

CDR3nt: TGTGCCAGCGCGCCGACTAGCGGGGTACAAGAGACCCAGTACTTC
CDR3aa: CASAPTSGVQETQYF
d_gene: TRBD2
v_gene: TRBV11-3
j_gene: TRBJ2-5
abundance: medium-sized

CDR3nt: TGTGCCTCGTGGGGGGAGGGCCATACGCAGTATTTT
CDR3aa: CASWGEGHTQYF
d_gene: TRBD2
v_gene: TRBV30
j_gene: TRBJ2-3
abundance: .

CDR3nt: TGCGCCAGCAGTCGAACTCCTTTGGGGACTAGCGGGAGTTTGACGACACTAGACAATGAGCAGTTCTTC
CDR3aa: CASSRTPLGTSGSLTTLDNEQFF
d_gene: TRBD2
v_gene: TRBV23-1
j_gene: TRBJ2-1
abundance: .

CDR3nt: TGCGCCAGCAGTTCCAGGACAGGGGGGGGCCATGAGCAGTTCTTC
CDR3aa: CASSSRTGGGHEQFF
d_gene: TRBD1
v_gene: TRBV5-1
j_gene: TRBJ2-1
abundance: .

CDR3nt: TGTGCCAGCAGTCCCGGGACAGGGGGCGCGGAGACTGAAGCTTTCTTT
CDR3aa: CASSPGTGGAETEAFF
d_gene: TRBD1
v_gene: TRBV6-8
j_gene: TRBJ1-1
abundance: medium-sized

CDR3nt: TGCGCCAGCAGCCGCGGGAGTGGCGGGGGGGCAGATACGCAGTATTTT
CDR3aa: CASSRGSGGGADTQYF
d_gene: TRBD2
v_gene: TRBV5-1
j_gene: TRBJ2-3
abundance: few

CDR3nt: TGTGCCAGCAGACCGACAGGGGGAGGGGAAAAACTGTTTTTT
CDR3aa: CASRPTGGGEKLFF
d_gene: TRBD1
v_gene: TRBV6-8
j_gene: TRBJ1-4
abundance: few

CDR3nt: TGTGCCAGCAGTTTCGCCAGTACAGATACGCAGTATTTT
CDR3aa: CASSFASTDTQYF
d_gene: .
v_gene: TRBV28
j_gene: TRBJ2-3
abundance: few

CDR3nt: TGTGCCAGCGGCGGTGGGGCAGGGGATCAGCCCCAGCATTTT
CDR3aa: CASGGGAGDQPQHF
d_gene: .
v_gene: TRBV28
j_gene: TRBJ1-5
abundance: .

CDR3nt: TGTGCCAGTACCACGACAGGGATGGGGAGAGAGACCCAGTACTTC
CDR3aa: CASTTTGMGRETQYF
d_gene: TRBD1
v_gene: TRBV19
j_gene: TRBJ2-5
abundance: .

CDR3nt: TGTGCCAGCAGTGAGATCACAGGGGGCCCGCATCAGCCCCAGCATTTT
CDR3aa: CASSEITGGPHQPQHF
d_gene: TRBD1
v_gene: TRBV10-3
j_gene: TRBJ1-5
abundance: .

CDR3nt: TGTGCCAGCAGCATTGAGGGGACTAGCGCCTACGAGCAGTACTTC
CDR3aa: CASSIEGTSAYEQYF
d_gene: TRBD2
v_gene: TRBV2
j_gene: TRBJ2-7
abundance: few

CDR3nt: TGTGCCAGCAGCGCGAGGGAGGGCTCCTACAATGAGCAGTTCTTC
CDR3aa: CASSAREGSYNEQFF
d_gene: TRBD2
v_gene: TRBV9
j_gene: TRBJ2-1
abundance: .

CDR3nt: TGTGCCACCAGCAGAGGGGAAGGGTTGACCGGGGAGCTGTTTTTT
CDR3aa: CATSRGEGLTGELFF
d_gene: .
v_gene: TRBV15
j_gene: TRBJ2-2
abundance: few

CDR3nt: TGTGCCAGCAGTTACTCCAGAGATACGCAGTATTTT
CDR3aa: CASSYSRDTQYF
d_gene: .
v_gene: TRBV6-8
j_gene: TRBJ2-3
abundance: .

CDR3nt: TGTGCCAGCAGTCAGGGGGAGGAAGCTTTCTTT
CDR3aa: CASSQGEEAFF
d_gene: TRBD1
v_gene: TRBV6-4
j_gene: TRBJ1-1
abundance: .

CDR3nt: TGCGCCAGCAGCCAAGATCGGATTTCAAATAGCAATCAGCCCCAGCATTTT
CDR3aa: CASSQDRISNSNQPQHF
d_gene: .
v_gene: TRBV4-1
j_gene: TRBJ1-5
abundance: .

CDR3nt: TGTGCCAGTAGTACTGGGGGAGGTGAGCTGTTTTTT
CDR3aa: CASSTGGGELFF
d_gene: .
v_gene: TRBV19
j_gene: TRBJ2-2
abundance: .

CDR3nt: TGTGCCAGCAGTTTGAACACCGGGGAGCTGTTTTTT
CDR3aa: CASSLNTGELFF
d_gene: .
v_gene: TRBV6-8
j_gene: TRBJ2-2
abundance: few

CDR3nt: TGTGCCAGTAGTTCCCGGACTAATGAAAAACTGTTTTTT
CDR3aa: CASSSRTNEKLFF
d_gene: .
v_gene: TRBV19
j_gene: TRBJ1-4
abundance: .

CDR3nt: TGTGCCAGCAGTTCGGCTAGCGCTGGGGCCAACGTCCTGACTTTC
CDR3aa: CASSSASAGANVLTF
d_gene: .
v_gene: TRBV6-8
j_gene: TRBJ2-6
abundance: .

CDR3nt: TGTGCCAGTAGTATGGCCCGCGGGGCTGAAGCTTTCTTT
CDR3aa: CASSMARGAEAFF
d_gene: .
v_gene: TRBV19
j_gene: TRBJ1-1
abundance: .

CDR3nt: TGTGCCTGGAGCCCCGGACTAGCGAGAGACTATCAAGGCACAGATACGCAGTATTTT
CDR3aa: CAWSPGLARDYQGTDTQYF
d_gene: TRBD2
v_gene: TRBV30
j_gene: TRBJ2-3
abundance: .

CDR3nt: TGTGCCAGCAGTTTCGAGGGGCCGGGCGGCTACACCTTC
CDR3aa: CASSFEGPGGYTF
d_gene: .
v_gene: TRBV28
j_gene: TRBJ1-2
abundance: .

CDR3nt: TGTGCCAGTATGAGAGGGGAAAACTATGGCTACACCTTC
CDR3aa: CASMRGENYGYTF
d_gene: .
v_gene: TRBV19
j_gene: TRBJ1-2
abundance: .